One sample yielded the 8 T cell receptor beta chains listed below, sequenced in a study of blood T cell repertoires in COVID-19. Sequenced by immunoSEQ multiplex PCR; TCRdb stores in-frame clones only, minus some. The sample holds around 290,000 clones, roughly 90% seen once. The specimen was PBMCs or T cells enriched from blood (not recorded which). All receptors come from a woman in her thirties or forties who had recovered from COVID-19.

The genes are TRBV6-5 and TRBJ1-1, with D uncertain. The CDR3 length is 13 residues. Germline V gives CDR1 MNHEY, CDR2 SVGAGI. Trimming shortened V by 6 bases and J by 5 bases, and 13 bases separated the two germline ends. This CDR3 reads CASSYNGETEAFF. The CDR3 DNA follows: TGTGCCAGCAGCTATAATGGTGAGACTGAAGCTTTCTTT.

The CDR3 DNA reads as TGTGCCATCAGTACAGGGAACACTGAAGCTTTCTTT. It yields the protein CAISTGNTEAFF. This chain uses TRBV10-3 with TRBJ1-1; possible D gene TRBD1, 5 bases. The germline V and J ends were trimmed by 5 bases and 1 base, with 5 bases remaining between them. Germline CDR1 is ENHRY and CDR2 is SYGVKD. This CDR3 has 12 residues.

V is TRBV10-3 and J is TRBJ2-3; 7 bases match TRBD1. This CDR3 spans 15 amino acids. Trimming took 4 bases from V and 7 from J; bases not matched to a gene: 11. The V gene's germline CDR1 is ENHRY and CDR2 SYGVKD. The CDR3: CAISVGGTETYTQYF. In DNA form, the CDR3 reads TGTGCCATCAGTGTGGGTGGGACAGAGACTTATACGCAGTATTTT.

The chain uses TRBV19 and TRBJ1-6, with 8 positions matching TRBD1. With 6 bases clipped from V and 6 bases from J, the junction kept 4 bases outside the gene matches. Germline CDR1 LNHDA, CDR2 SQIVND (reference sequence). The CDR3 totals 14 residues. In DNA, the CDR3 is TGTGCCAGTAGGGACAGGGAAGGTAATTCACCCCTCCACTTT. This codes for CASRDREGNSPLHF.

This rearrangement joins TRBV20-1 to TRBJ1-1, with 7 bases lining up with TRBD1. Trimming took 3 bases from V and 4 from J; bases not matched to a gene: 17. This CDR3 spans 17 amino acids. Germline CDR1 is DFQATT and CDR2 is SNEGSKA (reference sequence). The CDR3 region has the DNA TGCAGTGCTAGTCCCCACCGGCAGGGGGTAATGCCCACTGAAGCTTTCTTT. This translates into CSASPHRQGVMPTEAFF.

The chain has TRBV27 and TRBJ2-3, with D hard to call. The ends were cut back, 0 bases at V and 2 bases at J, with 6 bases in the middle. Germline assignment: CDR1 MNHEY and CDR2 SMNVEV (reference sequence). This CDR3 contains 14 residues. This CDR3 is CASSLSSPTDTQYF. The CDR3 DNA reads TGTGCCAGCAGTTTATCCTCTCCCACAGATACGCAGTATTTT.

This chain uses TRBV7-8 with TRBJ2-2; weak D call: TRBD1 (5 bases). Trimming stripped 2 bases from V and 6 bases from J, with 7 bases between. Looked up from germline, CDR1 is SGHVS and CDR2 is FQNEAQ. The CDR3 covers 13 residues. The CDR3, as DNA: TGTGCCAGCAGCTTAACAGGATCCGGGGAGCTGTTTTTT. Translated, it gives CASSLTGSGELFF.

The genes are TRBV4-2 and TRBJ1-3, with TRBD1 as a possible D gene (5 bases). Germline CDR1 LGHNA, CDR2 YNFKEQ. CDR3 length: 14 amino acids. V lost 3 bases and J 0 bases, leaving 6 bases between the germline ends. The CDR3 loop reads CASSQTVSGNTIYF. CDR3 coding DNA: TGTGCCAGCAGCCAGACAGTCTCTGGAAACACCATATATTTT.